Listed here are 4 T cell receptor beta chains from one sample, sequenced in a study of OX40 agonist ivuxolimab in advanced cancers. Clones were read by immunoSEQ multiplex PCR, and TCRdb kept only the in-frame ones, dropping some. The sample lists 90,000 to 100,000 clones, 70% to 90% seen once, with more than 0.8% in the top ten. The sample consisted of CD4+ or CD8+ T cells sorted from blood, taken in a trial of the OX40 agonist ivuxolimab. The receptors come from an adult with an advanced solid tumor such as melanoma, head and neck, liver or kidney cancer.

The V and J genes are TRBV19 and TRBJ2-6, with D possibly being TRBD2 (6 bases). The germline gives CDR1 LNHDA, CDR2 SQIVND (reference sequence). The ends were cut back, 5 bases at V and 0 bases at J, with 11 bases in the middle. This CDR3 has 16 residues. CDR3 bases: TGTGCCAGTAGTCCGGGACTGTACTCTGGGGCCAACGTCCTGACTTTC. Protein product: CASSPGLYSGANVLTF.

The chain uses TRBV5-4 and TRBJ2-1, with D perhaps matching TRBD1 (6 bases). CDR3 length equals 16 residues. V lost 7 bases and J 10 bases, leaving 27 bases between the germline ends. The germline CDR1 and CDR2 sequences are SGHNT and YYREEE (reference sequence). The CDR3 here is CASGGAGIDYNEEQFF. DNA for the CDR3: TGTGCCAGCGGGGGCGCCGGAATAGATTACAATGAAGAGCAGTTCTTC.

This clone was found once. The rearrangement joins TRBV12-5 to TRBJ2-3; 7 positions agree with TRBD1. CDR1 is LGHNT, CDR2 FRNRAP, per germline. This CDR3 contains 17 residues. V dropped 1 base and J dropped 0; count of bases not matched to a gene: 7. The CDR3 protein is CASGLADKGGSTDTQYF. The CDR3 DNA reads as TGTGCTAGTGGTTTGGCCGACAAAGGGGGCAGCACAGATACGCAGTATTTT.

The chain uses TRBV5-5 and TRBJ2-3, with 12 nucleotides matching TRBD2. The germline V gene has CDR1 SGHKS and CDR2 YYEKEE (reference sequence). There are 19 residues in the CDR3. Losses at the gene ends were 3 bases for V and 0 bases for J; bases not matched to a gene: 11. CDR3 amino acids: CASSSLGLAGLGSTDTQYF. In DNA form, the CDR3 reads TGTGCCAGCAGCTCCTTGGGACTAGCGGGCTTGGGGAGCACAGATACGCAGTATTTT.